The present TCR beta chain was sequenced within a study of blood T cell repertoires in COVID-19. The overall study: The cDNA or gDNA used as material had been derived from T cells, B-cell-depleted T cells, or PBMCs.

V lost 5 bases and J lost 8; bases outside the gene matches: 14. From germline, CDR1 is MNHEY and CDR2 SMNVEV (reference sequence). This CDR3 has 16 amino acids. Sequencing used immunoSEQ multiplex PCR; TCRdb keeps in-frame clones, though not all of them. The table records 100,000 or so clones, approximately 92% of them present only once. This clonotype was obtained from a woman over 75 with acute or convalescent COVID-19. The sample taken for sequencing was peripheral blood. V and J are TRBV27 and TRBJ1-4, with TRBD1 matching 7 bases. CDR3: CASSPSSTGWTEKLFF. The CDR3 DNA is TGTGCCAGCAGTCCCTCCTCGACAGGGTGGACGGAAAAACTGTTTTTT.